The 15 T cell receptor beta chains below come from one sample, sequenced in a study of human T cells and chemical hapten exposure. Time point in this sample: pre-sensitization, week 0. Treatment specified: therapeutic diphenylcyclopropenone sensitization with weekly scalp DPC. TCRdb processed the RACE reads anew with MiXCR; each CDR3 protein has one entry. The data show about 380,000 distinct CDR3 sequences, with approximately 5.1% seen just once and 2.6% held by the top ten. Specimen: whole blood, collected in connection with sensitization to the hapten diphenylcyclopropenone (DPC). These receptors all come from a woman in her forties or fifties with alopecia areata. Some clones in this sample may be carry-over from other donors' samples.

This clonotype was picked up many times. J is TRBJ2-3 and V is TRBV7-9; no firm D call. V was clipped by 1 base and J by 2 bases, with 4 bases between them. CDR1 is SEHNR, CDR2 FQNEAQ, per germline (reference sequence). The CDR3 spans 13 residues. The CDR3 coding sequence is TGTGCCAGCAGCTTAGACGCCACAGATACGCAGTATTTT. Protein product: CASSLDATDTQYF.

A few counts support this clonotype. The genes are TRBV7-2 and TRBJ2-5; 12 bases line up with TRBD2. Germline CDR1 SGHTA, CDR2 FQGNSA. The ends lost 1 base at V and 6 bases at J; junction bases unmatched: 12. The CDR3 is 18 residues long. CDR3 coding DNA: TGTGCCAGCAGCTTAGTTAGACTAGCGGGAGAACCGGGCAAGACCCAGTACTTC. Amino acid sequence: CASSLVRLAGEPGKTQYF.

This clonotype has just a few counts. The rearrangement joins TRBV7-9 to TRBJ2-5, with 7 bases lining up with TRBD1. V lost 8 bases and J lost 1; bases outside the gene matches: 4. The germline V gene encodes CDR1 SEHNR and CDR2 FQNEAQ (reference sequence). This CDR3 comprises 13 residues. Written as DNA, the CDR3 is TGTGCCAGCTGGGACAGTCTCCAAGAGACCCAGTACTTC. This codes for CASWDSLQETQYF. Full variable domain (remainder filled in from reference TRBV7-9 and TRBJ2-5): DTGVSQNPRHKITKRGQNVTFRCDPISEHNRLYWYRQTLGQGPEFLTYFQNEAQLEKSRLLSDRFSAERPKGSFSTLEIQRTEQGDSAMYLCASWDSLQETQYFGPGTRLLVL.

This clonotype was observed at least ten times. V is TRBV15 and J is TRBJ2-5; D remains ambiguous. V lost 0 bases to trimming and J lost 11 bases, with 13 bases between them. Germline CDR1 reads LNHNV; CDR2 reads YYDKDF (reference sequence). This CDR3 contains 13 residues. The CDR3 region is CATSRERLATQYF. The CDR3, as DNA: TGTGCCACCAGCAGAGAGAGACTGGCCACACAGTACTTC. The entire variable domain, with the rest obtained from reference TRBV15 and TRBJ2-5, is as follows: DAMVIQNPRYQVTQFGKPVTLSCSQTLNHNVMYWYQQKSSQAPKLLFHYYDKDFNNEADTPDNFQSRRPNTSFCFLDIRSPGLGDTAMYLCATSRERLATQYFGPGTRLLVL.

This clonotype came up many times. This chain joins TRBV6-5 and TRBJ2-3, with a tentative D call TRBD1 (5 bases). The CDR3 consists of 13 residues. CDR1 is MNHEY and CDR2 is SVGAGI in the germline V gene. The V end lost 2 bases, the J end lost 5 bases, and 8 bases lay between the germline ends. The CDR3 loop reads CASSYPGLDTQYF. The CDR3 DNA sequence: TGTGCCAGCAGTTACCCAGGGTTAGATACGCAGTATTTT.

At least ten counts were recorded for this clonotype. In DNA, the CDR3 is TGCGCCAGCAGCTTTATTGGCGGGGCAAGCACAGATACGCAGTATTTT. Its protein product is CASSFIGGASTDTQYF. This sequence joins TRBV5-1 and TRBJ2-3, with a weak D call TRBD2 (6 bases). Trimming removed 2 bases from V and 0 bases from J, with 13 bases in between. CDR1 is SGHRS, CDR2 YFSETQ, per germline. The CDR3 is 16 residues long.

This chain uses TRBV6-2 or TRBV6-3 with TRBJ2-1; 10 positions match TRBD2. The J segment lost 9 bases and the V segment lost 6 bases, leaving 11 bases of the junction unmatched. This CDR3 region has 15 residues. Germline loops: CDR1 MNHEY, CDR2 SVGEGT. CDR3 sequence reads: CASRYSGGGLVEQFF. CDR3 DNA sequence: TGTGCCAGCAGGTACAGCGGGGGGGGGCTCGTTGAGCAGTTCTTC.

There are a few counts of this clonotype. The rearrangement links TRBV29-1 to TRBJ2-3; TRBD1 agrees at 9 bases. Germline CDR1 reads SQVTM; CDR2 reads ANQGSEA. The V gene end was trimmed by 7 bases and the J gene end by 3 bases; junction bases not matched to a gene: 5. The CDR3 length is 13 residues. The CDR3 DNA sequence: TGCAGCGCGGGACAGGGAGGGACAGATACGCAGTATTTT. It is translated as CSAGQGGTDTQYF.

This clonotype was seen a few times. The chain has TRBV6-2 or TRBV6-3 and TRBJ2-2; TRBD1 aligns across 8 bases. Germline CDR1 is MNHEY and CDR2 is SVGEGT. Trimming took 2 bases from V and 8 from J; bases not matched to a gene: 10. The CDR3 has 16 amino acids. As DNA, the CDR3 is TGTGCCAGCAGTTACCGCATTGGACAGGGCTTGGGGGAGCTGTTTTTT. This gives the protein CASSYRIGQGLGELFF.

In its sample, this clonotype was seen many times. The V call is TRBV25-1, the J call TRBJ2-1; D possibly corresponds to TRBD2 (5 bases). This CDR3 spans 13 amino acids. Germline V gene sequence: CDR1 MGHDK, CDR2 SYGVNS. Trimming left V 2 bases short and J 4 bases short, with 6 bases between. The CDR3 coding sequence is TGTGCCAGCAGTGAACGAGGGTACAATGAGCAGTTCTTC. Translation gives CASSERGYNEQFF.

The V and J genes are TRBV20-1 and TRBJ2-7; D might be TRBD2 (5 bases). The CDR3 has 16 residues. The V and J ends lost 2 bases and 2 bases respectively, with 19 bases between them. Germline assignment: CDR1 DFQATT and CDR2 SNEGSKA (reference sequence). CDR3 sequence: CSARPSDAGLTYEQYF. The DNA for the CDR3 is TGCAGTGCTAGACCGTCCGACGCCGGACTGACCTACGAGCAGTACTTC.

The chain combines TRBV12-3 or TRBV12-4 with TRBJ2-7, with TRBD2 matching 14 bases. The length of the CDR3 is 17 residues. V trimming: 5 bases; J trimming: 6 bases; junction bases outside the gene matches: 12. DNA for the CDR3: TGTGCCAGCAGTCACTCGGGACTAGCGGGAGCATTGTCCGAGCAGTACTTC. Translating it yields CASSHSGLAGALSEQYF.

This clonotype was counted many times. The rearrangement uses TRBV3-1 and TRBJ1-5; the D gene is possibly TRBD1 (6 bases). The CDR3 covers 15 residues. The V end lost 4 bases, the J end lost 7 bases, and 17 bases lay between the germline ends. Germline CDR1 is LGHDT and CDR2 is YNNKEL (reference sequence). Written as DNA, the CDR3 is TGTGCCAGCAGCCCCCATGGGGGGGCACGGCAGCCCCAGCATTTT. Translating it yields CASSPHGGARQPQHF.

The chain is built from TRBV6-2 or TRBV6-3 and TRBJ2-3; D not certain. The CDR3 is 13 residues long. The germline V gene encodes CDR1 MNHEY and CDR2 SVGEGT. Trimming left V 8 bases short and J 4 bases short, with 13 bases between. CDR3 sequence (DNA): TGTGCCAGCTCGAGCGCACTTTCAGATACGCAGTATTTT. Protein sequence: CASSSALSDTQYF.

This clonotype was counted many times. The rearrangement links TRBV29-1 to TRBJ2-1, with TRBD2 matching 8 bases. The CDR3 covers 15 residues. CDR1 and CDR2 from the germline V gene are SQVTM and ANQGSEA. Germline trimming cut 6 bases from V and 3 bases from J; bases unmatched to any gene: 10. The CDR3 DNA sequence: TGCAGCGTCTCTTTTATAGCGGGACGCTACAATGAGCAGTTCTTC. Translating gives CSVSFIAGRYNEQFF.